This T cell receptor (beta chain) was recorded in a study of T cells in Graves' hyperthyroidism and ophthalmopathy. Germline V CDR1 and CDR2: SEHNR, FQNEAQ (reference sequence). Deletions cut 1 base from V and 3 bases from J, with 10 bases between. The CDR3 length is 14 residues. This clonotype showed up many times. A patient was excluded if there was uncontrolled infection, other autoimmune disease, pregnancy or lactation. Researchers amplified the TCR beta CDR3 regions from RNA transcripts. TCR CDR3 underwent first-round RT-PCR with the HTBI primer set. TCRdb recomputed calls from the multiplex PCR reads with MiXCR, one row per CDR3 protein. The sample contains approximately 640,000 distinct CDR3 sequences, around 16% of which appear only once.

This sequence originates from a woman aged 30 to 39 with Graves' hyperthyroidism. The specimen sequenced was blood. V is TRBV7-9 and J is TRBJ2-7, with D perhaps TRBD2 (5 bases). The DNA of the CDR3 is TGTGCCAGCAGCTTAGAAGGACTCGACTACGAGCAGTACTTC. It codes for CASSLEGLDYEQYF.